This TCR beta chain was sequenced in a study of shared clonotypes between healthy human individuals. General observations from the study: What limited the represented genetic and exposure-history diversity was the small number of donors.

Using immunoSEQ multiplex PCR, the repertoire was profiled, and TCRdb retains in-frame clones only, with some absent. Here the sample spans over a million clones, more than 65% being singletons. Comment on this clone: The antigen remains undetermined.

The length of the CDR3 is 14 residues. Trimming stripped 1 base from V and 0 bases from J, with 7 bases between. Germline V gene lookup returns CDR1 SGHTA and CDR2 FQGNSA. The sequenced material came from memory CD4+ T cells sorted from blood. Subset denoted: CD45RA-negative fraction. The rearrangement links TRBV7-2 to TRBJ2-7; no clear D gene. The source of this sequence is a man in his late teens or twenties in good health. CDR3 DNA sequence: TGTGCCAGCAGCTTAGAACGATTCTCCTACGAGCAGTACTTC. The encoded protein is CASSLERFSYEQYF.